This T cell receptor beta chain is from a study of human T cells and chemical hapten exposure. Indicated time point: patch test 2, 6 weeks after DPC sensitization. The sample's treatment: therapeutic diphenylcyclopropenone sensitization with weekly scalp DPC. Each CDR3 protein is one row after TCRdb ran MiXCR on the RACE reads. The data contain 85,000 or so distinct CDR3 sequences, roughly 11% of them singletons. The germline gives CDR1 MNHEY, CDR2 SVGAGI. The CDR3 spans 15 residues. Trimming took 0 bases from V and 5 from J, leaving 8 bases between them. The receptor was derived from a man between 18 and 29 years old with alopecia areata. Some clones in this sample may be carry-over from other donors' samples. This chain uses TRBV6-5 with TRBJ1-6, with D possibly being TRBD1 (5 bases). Sequenced here: whole blood, sampled in connection with sensitization to the hapten diphenylcyclopropenone (DPC). This CDR3 is CASSYSGRDNSPLHF. The CDR3 bases are TGTGCCAGCAGTTACTCCGGCAGGGATAATTCACCCCTCCACTTT.